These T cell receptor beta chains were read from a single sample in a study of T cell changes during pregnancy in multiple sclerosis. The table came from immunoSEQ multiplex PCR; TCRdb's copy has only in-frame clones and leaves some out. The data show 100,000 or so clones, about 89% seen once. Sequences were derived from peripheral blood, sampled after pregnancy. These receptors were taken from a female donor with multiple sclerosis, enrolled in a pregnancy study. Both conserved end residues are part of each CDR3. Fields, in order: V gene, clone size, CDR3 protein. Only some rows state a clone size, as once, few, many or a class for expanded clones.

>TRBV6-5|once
CASRTGFNQPQHF
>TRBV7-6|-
CASSLKLTDTQYF
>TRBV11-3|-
CASSSPGSRGSTDTQYF
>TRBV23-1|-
CAMPLRSSYNSPLHF
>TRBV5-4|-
CASSQGTGSGNTIYF
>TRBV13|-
CASSLGGGANNSPLHF
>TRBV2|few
CASRRSNNSPLHF
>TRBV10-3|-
CAISGSAGGEQFF
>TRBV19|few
CASSTLGATNEKLFF
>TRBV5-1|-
CASSPERGVTGELFF
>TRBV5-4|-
CASSLGARSGGGNEQFF
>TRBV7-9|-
CASIRTSGGIYEQYF
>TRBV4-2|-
CASSQEALAAGEQYF
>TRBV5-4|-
CASSLRLAGGPGGDEQFF
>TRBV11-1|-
CASSLQGQTGNTIYF
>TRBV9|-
CASSVSPLEVDYGYTF
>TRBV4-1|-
CASSQGADSYEQYF
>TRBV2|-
CASRVGGASGNTEAFF
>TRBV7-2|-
CASSSGTSGGINEQFF
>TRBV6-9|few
CATGRVNTEAFF
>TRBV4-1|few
CASSQGLRSNEQFF
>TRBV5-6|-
CASSLGPGLAGIETQYF
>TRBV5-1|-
CASSFGEGAPGGAKFF
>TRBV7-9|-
CASSHPTGSRISGNTIYF